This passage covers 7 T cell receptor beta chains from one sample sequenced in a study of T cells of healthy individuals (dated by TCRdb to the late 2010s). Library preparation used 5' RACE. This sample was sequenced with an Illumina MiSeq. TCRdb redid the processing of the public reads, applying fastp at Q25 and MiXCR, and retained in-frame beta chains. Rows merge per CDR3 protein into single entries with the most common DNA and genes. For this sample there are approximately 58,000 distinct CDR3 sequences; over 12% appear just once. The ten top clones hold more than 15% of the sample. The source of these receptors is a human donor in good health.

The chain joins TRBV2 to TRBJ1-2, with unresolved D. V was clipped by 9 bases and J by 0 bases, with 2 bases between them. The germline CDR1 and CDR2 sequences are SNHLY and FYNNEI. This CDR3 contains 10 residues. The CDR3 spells CASPNYGYTF. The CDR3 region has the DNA TGTGCCAGTCCTAACTATGGCTACACCTTC.

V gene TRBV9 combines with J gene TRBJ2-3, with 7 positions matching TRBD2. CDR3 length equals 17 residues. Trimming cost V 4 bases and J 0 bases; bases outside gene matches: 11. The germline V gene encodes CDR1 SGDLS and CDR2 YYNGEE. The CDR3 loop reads CASSRGGSVSSTDTQYF. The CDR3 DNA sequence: TGTGCCAGCAGCCGCGGGGGAAGCGTTTCTAGCACAGATACGCAGTATTTT.

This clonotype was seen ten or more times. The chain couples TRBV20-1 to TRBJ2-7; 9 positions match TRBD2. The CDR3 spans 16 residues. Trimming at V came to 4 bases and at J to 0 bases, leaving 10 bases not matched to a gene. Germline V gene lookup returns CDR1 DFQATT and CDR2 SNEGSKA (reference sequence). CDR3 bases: TGCAGTGCTATTCCCCTAGCGGGATCCGACTCCTACGAGCAGTACTTC. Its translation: CSAIPLAGSDSYEQYF.

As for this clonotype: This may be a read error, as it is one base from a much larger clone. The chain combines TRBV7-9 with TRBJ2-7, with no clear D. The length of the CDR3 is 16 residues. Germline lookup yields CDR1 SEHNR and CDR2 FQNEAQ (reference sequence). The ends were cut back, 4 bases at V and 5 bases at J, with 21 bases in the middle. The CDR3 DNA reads TGTGCCAGCAGCTCTTCCCCCCGACATGGGCAGAACGAGCAGTACTTC. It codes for CASSSSPRHGQNEQYF.

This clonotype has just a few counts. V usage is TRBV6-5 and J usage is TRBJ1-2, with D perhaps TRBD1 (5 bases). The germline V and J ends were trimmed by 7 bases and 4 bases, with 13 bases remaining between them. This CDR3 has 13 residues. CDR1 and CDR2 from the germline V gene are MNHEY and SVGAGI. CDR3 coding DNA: TGTGCCAGCACTGGGGGGGAGAGCTATGGCTACACCTTC. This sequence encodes CASTGGESYGYTF.

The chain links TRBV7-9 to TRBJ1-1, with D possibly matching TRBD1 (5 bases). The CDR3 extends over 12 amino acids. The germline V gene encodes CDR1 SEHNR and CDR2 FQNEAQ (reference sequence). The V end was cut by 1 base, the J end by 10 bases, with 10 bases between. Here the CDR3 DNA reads TGTGCCAGCAGCTTAGATTCTGGGACAGCTTTCTTT. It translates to CASSLDSGTAFF.

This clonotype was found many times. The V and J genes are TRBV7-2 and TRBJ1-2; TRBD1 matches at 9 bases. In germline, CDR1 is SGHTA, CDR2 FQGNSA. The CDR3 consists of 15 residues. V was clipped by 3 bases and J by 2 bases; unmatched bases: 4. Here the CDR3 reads CASSLGQGWNYGYTF. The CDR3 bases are TGTGCCAGCAGCTTGGGACAGGGATGGAACTATGGCTACACCTTC.